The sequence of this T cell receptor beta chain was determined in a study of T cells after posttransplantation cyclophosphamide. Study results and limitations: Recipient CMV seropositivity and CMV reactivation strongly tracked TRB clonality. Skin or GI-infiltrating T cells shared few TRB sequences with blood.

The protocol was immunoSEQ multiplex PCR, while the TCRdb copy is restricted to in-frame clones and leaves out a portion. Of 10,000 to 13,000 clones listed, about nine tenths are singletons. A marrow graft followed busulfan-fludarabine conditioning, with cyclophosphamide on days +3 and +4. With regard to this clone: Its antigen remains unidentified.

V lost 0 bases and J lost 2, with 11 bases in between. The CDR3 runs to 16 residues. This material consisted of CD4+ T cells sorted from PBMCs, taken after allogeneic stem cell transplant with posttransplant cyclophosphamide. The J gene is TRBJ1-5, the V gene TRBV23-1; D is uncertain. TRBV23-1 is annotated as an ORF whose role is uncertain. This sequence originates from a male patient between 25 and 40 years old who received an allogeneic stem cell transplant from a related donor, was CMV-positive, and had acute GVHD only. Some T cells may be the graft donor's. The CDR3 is CASSQSPKTGNQPQHF. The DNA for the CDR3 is TGCGCCAGCAGTCAATCGCCCAAAACAGGCAATCAGCCCCAGCATTTT.